This T cell receptor beta chain stems from a study of tumor-infiltrating lymphocytes in primary liver carcinoma. The V segment lost 6 bases and the J segment 6 bases; nucleotides outside the gene matches: 14. The CDR3 covers 18 residues. A constant-region primer served to make TCR beta cDNA from about 0.5 ug total RNA. TCR beta libraries came from three nested multiplex PCR rounds using slightly modified ARM-PCR. In the first two PCR rounds, TRBV1-TRBV30 forward primers were paired with a C-beta reverse primer, and each round lasted about 9 cycles. TCRdb itself ran the multiplex PCR reads through MiXCR, one entry per CDR3 protein. The sample consists of almost 200,000 distinct CDR3 sequences, less than 70% of them appearing once. There are many counts of this clonotype. RNA isolated from unsorted whole blood supplied the blood RNA, with germline DNA also extracted.

Sequenced sample: peripheral blood. This chain connects TRBV12-3 or TRBV12-4 to TRBJ1-6, with 10 bases lining up with TRBD1. This clonotype originated in a woman aged 55-70 years with primary liver carcinoma and hepatitis B virus infection. CDR3: CASSSPAGQGIFNSPLHF. As DNA, the CDR3 is TGTGCCAGCAGCTCACCCGCGGGACAGGGGATTTTTAATTCACCCCTCCACTTT.